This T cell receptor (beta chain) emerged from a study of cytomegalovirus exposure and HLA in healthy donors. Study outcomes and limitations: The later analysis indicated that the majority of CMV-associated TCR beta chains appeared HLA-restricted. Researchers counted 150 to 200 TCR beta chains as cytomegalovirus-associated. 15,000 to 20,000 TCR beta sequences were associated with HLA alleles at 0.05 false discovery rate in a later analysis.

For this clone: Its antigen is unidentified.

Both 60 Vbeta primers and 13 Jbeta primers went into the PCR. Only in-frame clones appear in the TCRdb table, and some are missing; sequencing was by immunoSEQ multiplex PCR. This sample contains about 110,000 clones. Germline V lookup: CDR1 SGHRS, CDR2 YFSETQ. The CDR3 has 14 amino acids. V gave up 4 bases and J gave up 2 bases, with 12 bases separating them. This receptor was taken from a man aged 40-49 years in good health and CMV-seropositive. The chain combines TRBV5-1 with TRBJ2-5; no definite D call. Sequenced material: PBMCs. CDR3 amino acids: CASSRLDLQETQYF. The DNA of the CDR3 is TGCGCCAGCAGCAGGCTCGACTTGCAAGAGACCCAGTACTTC.